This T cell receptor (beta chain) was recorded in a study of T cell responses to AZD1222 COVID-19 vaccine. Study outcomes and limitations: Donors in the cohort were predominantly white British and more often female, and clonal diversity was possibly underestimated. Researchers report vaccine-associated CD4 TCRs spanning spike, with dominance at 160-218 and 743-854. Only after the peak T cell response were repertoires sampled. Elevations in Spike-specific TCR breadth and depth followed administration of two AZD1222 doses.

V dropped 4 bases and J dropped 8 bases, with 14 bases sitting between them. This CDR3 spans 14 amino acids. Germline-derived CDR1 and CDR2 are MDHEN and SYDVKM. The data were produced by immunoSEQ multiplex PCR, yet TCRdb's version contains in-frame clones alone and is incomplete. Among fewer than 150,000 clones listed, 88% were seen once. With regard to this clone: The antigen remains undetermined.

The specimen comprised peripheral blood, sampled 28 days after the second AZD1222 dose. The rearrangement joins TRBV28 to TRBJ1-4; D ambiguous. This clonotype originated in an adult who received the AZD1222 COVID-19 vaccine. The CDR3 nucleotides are TGTGCCAGCAGTTGGGCGGTCTATCGGGAAAAACTGTTTTTT. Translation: CASSWAVYREKLFF.